One sample yielded the 26 T cell receptor beta chains listed below, sequenced in a study of T-cell reconstitution after alpha-beta-depleted transplantation in children. It was with unique molecular identifiers that the TCRbeta library was prepared. TCRdb processed the PCR reads anew with MiXCR; each CDR3 protein has one entry. This table holds about a million distinct CDR3 sequences, roughly 29% found once. The sample consisted of PBMCs, mostly from graft donor cells, taken 360 days after TCRalphabeta/CD19-depleted stem cell transplant. All receptors derive from a boy less than two years old who had a stem cell transplant for SCID, so the T cells may come from the graft donor.

This clonotype was observed a handful of times. The genes are TRBV5-1 and TRBJ2-7; D may match TRBD1 or TRBD2 (5 bases each). The V gene's germline CDR1 is SGHRS and CDR2 YFSETQ. V lost 1 base, J lost 6 bases, and 23 bases lay in between. The CDR3 spans 17 residues. This CDR3 is CASSLWGSGRKMGEQYF. The CDR3 DNA reads as TGCGCCAGCAGCTTGTGGGGGTCAGGCCGCAAGATGGGCGAGCAGTACTTC.

The chain has TRBV12-3 or TRBV12-4 and TRBJ1-5, with D perhaps TRBD1 (6 bases). The ends were cut back, 6 bases at V and 1 base at J, with 16 bases in the middle. The length of the CDR3 is 16 residues. The CDR3 DNA follows: TGTGCCAGCAGCCATAACAGGGCGTCGAGCAATCAGCCCCAGCATTTT. Its protein product is CASSHNRASSNQPQHF.

This clonotype was seen only a few times. This chain connects TRBV29-1 to TRBJ1-2, with TRBD1 matching over 7 bases. Germline trimming cut 4 bases from V and 3 bases from J; bases unmatched to any gene: 5. The CDR3 totals 13 residues. Germline V gene lookup returns CDR1 SQVTM and CDR2 ANQGSEA. The CDR3 DNA follows: TGCAGCGTTGCAAAAGGACAGGACTATGGCTACACCTTC. It yields the protein CSVAKGQDYGYTF.

This clonotype occurred a few times. The V and J genes are TRBV3-1 and TRBJ2-5; 9 bases align to TRBD2. The CDR3 is 16 residues long. V trimming: 0 bases; J trimming: 0 bases; junction bases outside the gene matches: 2. Germline V gives CDR1 LGHDT, CDR2 YNNKEL (reference sequence). CDR3 in amino acids: CASSQESGGYQETQYF. For the CDR3, the DNA is TGTGCCAGCAGCCAAGAAAGCGGGGGGTACCAAGAGACCCAGTACTTC.

The rearrangement links TRBV20-1 to TRBJ2-7; tentatively, D is TRBD1 or TRBD2 (5 bases each). CDR1 is DFQATT and CDR2 is SNEGSKA in the germline V gene (reference sequence). The V and J ends lost 3 bases and 11 bases respectively, with 11 bases between them. CDR3 size: 10 residues. CDR3 protein: CSASGTGKYF. CDR3 nucleotide sequence: TGCAGTGCTAGCGGGACGGGGAAGTACTTC.

The chain uses TRBV11-3 and TRBJ1-1; D is perhaps TRBD1 (6 bases). Per germline, CDR1 SGHNT and CDR2 YENEEA. The CDR3 runs 14 residues. The V gene lost 1 base and the J gene lost 6 bases, with 12 bases spanning the gap. In DNA, the CDR3 is TGTGCCAGCAGCTTAGGAGGGGGGGGTGCTGAAGCTTTCTTT. This encodes CASSLGGGGAEAFF.

This clonotype was detected only once. The rearrangement uses TRBV7-9 and TRBJ2-3; 11 nucleotides agree with TRBD2. Trimming took 2 bases from V and 0 from J; bases not matched to a gene: 4. Germline V gene sequence: CDR1 SEHNR, CDR2 FQNEAQ (reference sequence). The CDR3 runs 17 residues. CDR3 sequence: CASSLWGLAASTDTQYF. The CDR3 DNA reads as TGTGCCAGCAGCTTATGGGGACTAGCGGCTAGCACAGATACGCAGTATTTT.

J is TRBJ2-2 and V is TRBV15; TRBD1 agrees at 10 bases. CDR1 LNHNV and CDR2 YYDKDF come from the germline V gene (reference sequence). The ends lost 5 bases at V and 6 bases at J; junction bases unmatched: 6. CDR3 size: 15 residues. CDR3 bases: TGTGCCACCAGCGGGCGGGACAGGGGATCCGGGGAGCTGTTTTTT. Protein: CATSGRDRGSGELFF.

This rearrangement joins TRBV7-2 to TRBJ1-2, with 9 nucleotides matching TRBD1. This CDR3 comprises 17 residues. V dropped 4 bases and J dropped 8; count of bases not matched to a gene: 17. Germline V lookup: CDR1 SGHTA, CDR2 FQGNSA. The CDR3 reads CASSYGAPGQGYRGYTF. DNA for the CDR3: TGTGCCAGCAGCTATGGCGCCCCGGGACAGGGCTATCGGGGCTACACCTTC.

The chain uses TRBV18 and TRBJ2-1; D is unresolved. Trimming removed 0 bases from V and 5 bases from J, with 14 bases in between. CDR1 and CDR2 from the germline V gene are KGHSH and LQKENI. The CDR3 loop spans 16 amino acids. In nucleotides, the CDR3 is TGTGCCAGCTCACCACCGGATTTACTACAAAACAATGAGCAGTTCTTC. Its protein is CASSPPDLLQNNEQFF.

The chain employs TRBV4-3 and TRBJ1-1, with D hard to call. The CDR3 contains 12 residues. Per germline, CDR1 LGHNA and CDR2 YSLEER. V was pared by 1 base and J by 11 bases, with 11 bases between. In DNA, the CDR3 is TGCGCCAGCAGCCAAGGCGGTTACGGCGCTTTCTTT. Protein sequence: CASSQGGYGAFF.

The CDR3 coding sequence is TGCAGCGCTACGGAGACGGGACCCACTGAAGCTTTCTTT. It yields the protein CSATETGPTEAFF. The rearrangement links TRBV29-1 to TRBJ1-1, with a weak D call TRBD1 (5 bases). V gave up 7 bases and J gave up 4 bases, with 16 bases separating them. CDR3 length equals 13 residues. The germline gives CDR1 SQVTM, CDR2 ANQGSEA.

This clonotype has more than one count but fewer than ten. The CDR3 protein is CAITRSGTSRADTQYF. The CDR3 DNA reads as TGTGCCATCACCCGGTCCGGGACTAGCAGGGCAGATACGCAGTATTTT. The V gene is TRBV10-3, the J gene TRBJ2-3; 9 positions match TRBD2. The junction had 12 bases not matched to a gene; V was cut back by 7 bases and J by 4 bases. The CDR3 covers 16 residues. Germline CDR1 ENHRY, CDR2 SYGVKD.

CDR3 bases: TGTGCCAGCATGGCACGGGGTTTTTTCAATGAGCAGTTCTTC. Translation: CASMARGFFNEQFF. This chain uses TRBV2 with TRBJ2-1, with TRBD2 as a possible D gene (5 bases). The germline V gene encodes CDR1 SNHLY and CDR2 FYNNEI. The CDR3 totals 14 residues. V gave up 7 bases and J gave up 6 bases, with 16 bases separating them.

V usage is TRBV28 and J usage is TRBJ1-3; unclear D gene. V shed 3 bases and J shed 0 bases, with 9 bases lying between them. This CDR3 comprises 15 residues. Germline V gene lookup returns CDR1 MDHEN and CDR2 SYDVKM. The CDR3 is CASSFGPDSGNTIYF. CDR3 bases: TGTGCCAGCAGTTTCGGGCCGGACTCTGGAAACACCATATATTTT.

This CDR3 is CASSYSIGREYEQYF. CDR3 sequence (DNA): TGTGCCAGCAGTTACTCTATTGGCAGAGAGTACGAGCAGTACTTC. This rearrangement joins TRBV6-5 to TRBJ2-7; no reliable D call. Trimming cost V 0 bases and J 4 bases, with 13 bases left between them. The CDR3 length is 15 residues. The germline CDR1 and CDR2 sequences are MNHEY and SVGAGI.

J is TRBJ2-5 and V is TRBV4-1; D call uncertain. V lost 4 bases and J 5 bases, leaving 17 bases between the germline ends. CDR1 is MGHRA, CDR2 YSYEKL, per germline. The CDR3 sequence is 15 residues long. CDR3 DNA: TGCGCCAGCAGCCCCCGTCGGTCTCCTGGGGAGACCCAGTACTTC. Protein product: CASSPRRSPGETQYF.

Regarding this clonotype: This likely stems from a read error, as it lies one base from a far larger clone. The rearrangement uses TRBV5-7 and TRBJ2-7; 9 nucleotides align to TRBD1. TRBV5-7 is an open reading frame whose function is uncertain. The CDR3 length is 14 residues. V lost 2 bases, J lost 3 bases, and 3 bases stayed unmatched. The CDR3 spells CASSLMDRGYEQYF. The CDR3 bases are TGTGCCAGCAGCTTAATGGACAGGGGCTACGAGCAGTACTTC.

V usage is TRBV27 and J usage is TRBJ2-6, with D tentatively TRBD1 (5 bases). The germline gives CDR1 MNHEY, CDR2 SMNVEV (reference sequence). The V and J ends lost 6 bases and 3 bases respectively, with 18 bases between them. The CDR3 extends over 17 amino acids. The CDR3, as DNA: TGTGCCAGCAGCACCCTCGTAGGGGTGATTGGGGCCAACGTCCTGACTTTC. Its translation is CASSTLVGVIGANVLTF.

The genes are TRBV10-3 and TRBJ2-7; TRBD2 is a possible D gene (6 bases). This CDR3 region has 15 residues. Trimming took 10 bases from V and 0 from J, leaving 19 bases between them. The germline V gene has CDR1 ENHRY and CDR2 SYGVKD. The DNA for the CDR3 is TGTGCCAGCCGGGACTTTTTTCCGAGCTCCTACGAGCAGTACTTC. Its translation: CASRDFFPSSYEQYF.

The chain recombines TRBV28 with TRBJ2-1, with 9 bases that match TRBD1. This CDR3 has 15 residues. The germline CDR1 and CDR2 sequences are MDHEN and SYDVKM. Unmatched junction bases numbered 7, after V lost 6 bases and J lost 4 bases. The CDR3 bases are TGTGCCAGCAGGGGCGGGACAGGGCGTTACAATGAGCAGTTCTTC. Protein product: CASRGGTGRYNEQFF. The entire variable domain, with the rest obtained from reference TRBV28 and TRBJ2-1, is as follows: DVKVTQSSRYLVKRTGEKVFLECVQDMDHENMFWYRQDPGLGLRLIYFSYDVKMKEKGDIPEGYSVSREKKERFSLILESASTNQTSMYLCASRGGTGRYNEQFFGPGTRLTVL.

The V and J genes are TRBV4-2 and TRBJ1-1; D remains unclear. V lost 0 bases and J 5 bases, leaving 19 bases between the germline ends. Germline V CDR1 and CDR2: LGHNA, YNFKEQ. This CDR3 comprises 17 residues. CDR3 sequence: CASSQDGKWRRETEAFF. The CDR3 nucleotides read TGTGCCAGCAGCCAAGATGGGAAATGGAGAAGGGAGACTGAAGCTTTCTTT.

A few counts support this clonotype. V is TRBV4-2 and J is TRBJ2-5; D not resolved. Germline lookup yields CDR1 LGHNA and CDR2 YNFKEQ. CDR3 length: 13 amino acids. The V end was cut by 3 bases, the J end by 5 bases, with 10 bases between. The chain's CDR3 is CASSHEPSETQYF. As DNA, the CDR3 is TGTGCCAGCAGCCATGAACCGAGTGAGACCCAGTACTTC.

The sample holds many counts of this clonotype. The rearrangement joins TRBV6-2 or TRBV6-3 to TRBJ2-5; the D is unclear. This CDR3 comprises 11 residues. Germline CDR1 and CDR2: MNHEY and SVGEGT. V was trimmed by 3 bases and J by 5 bases, leaving 4 bases between them. The CDR3 DNA reads as TGTGCCAGCAGTTATATGGAGACCCAGTACTTC. Protein: CASSYMETQYF.

This clonotype was picked up a small number of times. As DNA, the CDR3 is TGTGCCAGCAGCGTAGGGGCTACGGGAAATGAGCAGTTCTTC. It yields the protein CASSVGATGNEQFF. J is TRBJ2-1 and V is TRBV9; a weak D match, TRBD2 (5 bases). The CDR3 sequence is 14 residues long. V was trimmed by 0 bases and J by 7 bases, leaving 11 bases between them. The germline gives CDR1 SGDLS, CDR2 YYNGEE.

This clonotype has a handful of counts. The chain joins TRBV25-1 to TRBJ2-7; D is possibly TRBD1 or TRBD2 (5 bases each). The CDR3 length is 17 residues. Trimming took 3 bases from V and 5 from J, leaving 23 bases between them. Germline CDR1 and CDR2: MGHDK and SYGVNS. CDR3 bases: TGTGCCAGCAGTGACCCTTACCGGGACGGCGCAAGGGACGAGCAGTACTTC. It codes for CASSDPYRDGARDEQYF.